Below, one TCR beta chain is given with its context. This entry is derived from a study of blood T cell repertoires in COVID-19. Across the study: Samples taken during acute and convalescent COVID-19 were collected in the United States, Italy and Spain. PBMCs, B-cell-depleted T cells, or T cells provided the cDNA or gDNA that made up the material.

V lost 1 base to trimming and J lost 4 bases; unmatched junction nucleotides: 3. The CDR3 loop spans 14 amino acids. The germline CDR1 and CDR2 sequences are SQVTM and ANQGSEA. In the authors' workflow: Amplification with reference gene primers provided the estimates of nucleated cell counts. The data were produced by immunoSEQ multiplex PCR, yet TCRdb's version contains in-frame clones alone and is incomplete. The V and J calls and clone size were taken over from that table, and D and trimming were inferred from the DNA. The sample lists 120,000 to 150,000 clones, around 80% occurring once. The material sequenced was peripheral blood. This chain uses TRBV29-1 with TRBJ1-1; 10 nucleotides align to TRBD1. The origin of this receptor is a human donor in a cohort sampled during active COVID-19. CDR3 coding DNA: TGCAGCGTTGAAGTAGGACAGGGGGGCACTGAAGCTTTCTTT. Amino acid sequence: CSVEVGQGGTEAFF.